This TCR beta chain was identified in a study of blood T cell repertoires in COVID-19. Study at large: The origin of the acute and convalescent COVID-19 samples was the United States, Italy and Spain.

Germline V gene lookup returns CDR1 SNHLY and CDR2 FYNNEI. The CDR3 spans 15 residues. V was pared by 7 bases and J by 4 bases, with 19 bases between. The cohort comprised adults aged 18 to 89 years residing in about two dozen US areas. Participants had their cohort set by participant-reported clinical history. Original analysis: Using reference gene primer amplification, nucleated cell counts were estimated. Using immunoSEQ multiplex PCR, the repertoire was profiled, and TCRdb retains in-frame clones only, with some absent. V and J calls and clone size are copied from that table; D and trimming were computed from the DNA. In the table there are over 350,000 clones, approximately 90% of which are singletons.

The chain joins TRBV2 to TRBJ1-2; D perhaps matches TRBD1 (6 bases). The sequence came from a woman aged 25 to 39 with acute COVID-19. Sequencing was carried out using PBMCs or T cells enriched from blood (not recorded which). The CDR3 spells CASTFSPGTFYGYTF. The DNA for the CDR3 is TGTGCCAGCACCTTTTCCCCCGGGACATTCTATGGCTACACCTTC. The variable domain in full, with the rest retrieved from reference TRBV2 and TRBJ1-2, is EPEVTQTPSHQVTQMGQEVILRCVPISNHLYFYWYRQILGQKVEFLVSFYNNEISEKSEIFDDQFSVERPDGSNFTLKIRSTKLEDSAMYFCASTFSPGTFYGYTFGSGTRLTVV.